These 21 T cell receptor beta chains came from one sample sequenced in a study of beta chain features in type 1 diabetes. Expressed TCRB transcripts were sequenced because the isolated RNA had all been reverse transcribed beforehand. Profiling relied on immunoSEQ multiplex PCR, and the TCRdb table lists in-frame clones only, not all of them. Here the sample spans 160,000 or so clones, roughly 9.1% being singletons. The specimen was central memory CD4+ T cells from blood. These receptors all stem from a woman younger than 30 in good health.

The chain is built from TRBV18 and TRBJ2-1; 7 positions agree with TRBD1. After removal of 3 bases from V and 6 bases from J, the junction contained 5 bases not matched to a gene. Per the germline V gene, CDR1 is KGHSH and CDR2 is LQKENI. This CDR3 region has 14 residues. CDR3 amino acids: CASSPGQAANEQFF. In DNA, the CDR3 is TGTGCCAGCTCACCTGGACAGGCGGCCAATGAGCAGTTCTTC.

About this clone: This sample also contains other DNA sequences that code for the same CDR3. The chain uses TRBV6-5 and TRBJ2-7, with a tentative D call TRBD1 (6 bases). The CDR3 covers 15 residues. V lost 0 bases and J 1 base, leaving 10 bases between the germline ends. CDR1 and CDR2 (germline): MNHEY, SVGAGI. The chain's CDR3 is CASSYSGTSSYEQYF. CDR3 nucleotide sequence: TGTGCCAGCAGTTACTCCGGGACATCTTCCTACGAGCAGTACTTC.

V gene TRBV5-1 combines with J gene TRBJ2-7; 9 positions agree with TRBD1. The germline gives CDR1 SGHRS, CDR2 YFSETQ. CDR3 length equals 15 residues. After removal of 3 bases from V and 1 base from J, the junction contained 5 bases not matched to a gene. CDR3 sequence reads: CASSYGTGLSYEQYF. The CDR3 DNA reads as TGCGCCAGCAGCTATGGGACAGGGTTGTCCTACGAGCAGTACTTC.

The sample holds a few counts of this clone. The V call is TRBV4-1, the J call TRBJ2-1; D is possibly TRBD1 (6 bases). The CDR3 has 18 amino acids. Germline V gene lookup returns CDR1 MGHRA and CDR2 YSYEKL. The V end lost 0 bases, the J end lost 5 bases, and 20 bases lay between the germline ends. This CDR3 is CASSQDRFLGAGHNEQFF. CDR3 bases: TGCGCCAGCAGCCAAGATCGGTTCTTGGGGGCCGGTCACAATGAGCAGTTCTTC.

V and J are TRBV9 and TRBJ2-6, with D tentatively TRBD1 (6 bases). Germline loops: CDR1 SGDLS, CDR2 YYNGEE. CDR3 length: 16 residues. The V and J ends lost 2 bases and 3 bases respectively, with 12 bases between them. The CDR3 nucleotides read TGTGCCAGCAGCGTTCTACAGGGCGGTGGGGCCAACGTCCTGACTTTC. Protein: CASSVLQGGGANVLTF.

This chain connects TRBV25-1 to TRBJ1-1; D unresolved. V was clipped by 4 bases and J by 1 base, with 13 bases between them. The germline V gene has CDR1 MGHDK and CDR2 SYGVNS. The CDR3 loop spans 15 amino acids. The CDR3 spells CASSGVGLRNTEAFF. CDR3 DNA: TGTGCCAGCAGTGGGGTAGGACTGAGGAACACTGAAGCTTTCTTT.

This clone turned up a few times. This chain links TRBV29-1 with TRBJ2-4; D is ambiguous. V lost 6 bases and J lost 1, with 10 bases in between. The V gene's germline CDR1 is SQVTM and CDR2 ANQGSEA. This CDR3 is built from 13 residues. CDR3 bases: TGCAGCGTATCTCTTAGCGCCAAAAACATTCAGTACTTC. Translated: CSVSLSAKNIQYF. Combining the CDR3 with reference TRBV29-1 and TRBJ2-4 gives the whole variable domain SAVISQKPSRDICQRGTSLTIQCQVDSQVTMMFWYRQQPGQSLTLIATANQGSEATYESGFVIDKFPISRPNLTFSTLTVSNMSPEDSSIYLCSVSLSAKNIQYFGAGTRLSVL.

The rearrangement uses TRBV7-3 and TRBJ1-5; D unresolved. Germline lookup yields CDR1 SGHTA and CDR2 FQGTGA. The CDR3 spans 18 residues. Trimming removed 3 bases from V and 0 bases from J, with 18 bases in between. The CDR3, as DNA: TGTGCCAGCAGCTTCAGTCTCAGAACAGATTATAGCAATCAGCCCCAGCATTTT. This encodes CASSFSLRTDYSNQPQHF.

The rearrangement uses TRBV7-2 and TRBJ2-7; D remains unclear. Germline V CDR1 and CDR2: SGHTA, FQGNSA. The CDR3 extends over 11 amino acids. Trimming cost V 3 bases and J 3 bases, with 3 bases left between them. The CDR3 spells CASSFHYEQYF. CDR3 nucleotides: TGTGCCAGCAGCTTTCACTACGAGCAGTACTTC.

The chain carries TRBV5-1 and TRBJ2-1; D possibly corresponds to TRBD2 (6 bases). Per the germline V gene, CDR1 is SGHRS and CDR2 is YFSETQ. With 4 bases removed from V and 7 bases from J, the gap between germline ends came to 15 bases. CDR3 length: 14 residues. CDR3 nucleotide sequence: TGCGCCAGCAGCCACGGAGGGACGGGAAATGAGCAGTTCTTC. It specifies CASSHGGTGNEQFF.

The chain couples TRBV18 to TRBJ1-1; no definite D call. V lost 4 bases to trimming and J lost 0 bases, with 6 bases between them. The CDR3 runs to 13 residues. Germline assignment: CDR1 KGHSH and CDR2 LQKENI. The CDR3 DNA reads TGTGCCAGCTCACGGGAGATGAACACTGAAGCTTTCTTT. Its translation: CASSREMNTEAFF.

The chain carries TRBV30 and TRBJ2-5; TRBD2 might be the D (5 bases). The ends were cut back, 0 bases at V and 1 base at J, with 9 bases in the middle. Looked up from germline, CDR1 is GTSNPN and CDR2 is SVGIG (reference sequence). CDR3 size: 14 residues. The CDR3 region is CAWSVGGGQETQYF. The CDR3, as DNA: TGTGCCTGGAGTGTTGGCGGAGGCCAAGAGACCCAGTACTTC. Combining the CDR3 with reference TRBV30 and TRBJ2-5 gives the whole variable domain SQTIHQWPATLVQPVGSPLSLECTVEGTSNPNLYWYRQAAGRGLQLLFYSVGIGQISSEVPQNLSASRPQDRQFILSSKKLLLSDSGFYLCAWSVGGGQETQYFGPGTRLLVL.

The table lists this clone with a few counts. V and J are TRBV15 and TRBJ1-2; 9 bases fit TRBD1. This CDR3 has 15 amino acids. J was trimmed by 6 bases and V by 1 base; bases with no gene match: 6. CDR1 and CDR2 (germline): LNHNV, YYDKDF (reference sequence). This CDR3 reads CATSRAGTGKDGYTF. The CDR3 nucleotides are TGTGCCACCAGCAGAGCCGGGACAGGGAAGGATGGCTACACCTTC.

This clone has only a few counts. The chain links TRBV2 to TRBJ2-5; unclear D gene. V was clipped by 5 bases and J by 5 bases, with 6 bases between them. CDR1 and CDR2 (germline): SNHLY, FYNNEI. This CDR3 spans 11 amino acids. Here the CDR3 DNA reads TGTGCCAGCAGTCCCTCGGAGACCCAGTACTTC. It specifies CASSPSETQYF.

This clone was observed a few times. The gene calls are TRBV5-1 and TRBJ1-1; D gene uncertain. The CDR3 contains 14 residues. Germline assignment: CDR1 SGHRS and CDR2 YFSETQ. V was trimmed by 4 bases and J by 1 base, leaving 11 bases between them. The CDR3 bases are TGCGCCAGCAGCCCCCCGCCAGGGAACACTGAAGCTTTCTTT. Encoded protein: CASSPPPGNTEAFF. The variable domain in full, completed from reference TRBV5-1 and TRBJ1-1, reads KAGVTQTPRYLIKTRGQQVTLSCSPISGHRSVSWYQQTPGQGLQFLFEYFSETQRNKGNFPGRFSGRQFSNSRSEMNVSTLELGDSALYLCASSPPPGNTEAFFGQGTRLTVV.

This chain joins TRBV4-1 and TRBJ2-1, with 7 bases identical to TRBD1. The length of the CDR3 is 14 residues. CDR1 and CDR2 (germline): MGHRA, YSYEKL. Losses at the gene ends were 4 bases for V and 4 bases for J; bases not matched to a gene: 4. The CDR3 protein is CASSLGTDYNEQFF. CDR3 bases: TGCGCCAGCAGCCTCGGGACAGATTACAATGAGCAGTTCTTC.

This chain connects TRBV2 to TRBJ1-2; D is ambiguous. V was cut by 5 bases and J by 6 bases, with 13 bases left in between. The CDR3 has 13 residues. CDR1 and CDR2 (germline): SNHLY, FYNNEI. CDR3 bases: TGTGCCAGCAGTCGGACCCGAGCGGATGGCTACACCTTC. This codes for CASSRTRADGYTF.

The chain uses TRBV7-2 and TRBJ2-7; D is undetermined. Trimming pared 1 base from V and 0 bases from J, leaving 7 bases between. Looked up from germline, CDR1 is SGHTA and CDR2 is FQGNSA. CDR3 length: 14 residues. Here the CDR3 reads CASSLVHSSYEQYF. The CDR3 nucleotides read TGTGCCAGCAGCTTAGTCCACAGCTCCTACGAGCAGTACTTC.

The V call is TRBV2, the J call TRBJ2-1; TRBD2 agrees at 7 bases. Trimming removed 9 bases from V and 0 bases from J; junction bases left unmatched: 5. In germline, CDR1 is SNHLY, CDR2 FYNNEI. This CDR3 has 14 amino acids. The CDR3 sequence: CASMRGSSYNEQFF. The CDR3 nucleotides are TGTGCCAGTATGCGGGGGAGCTCCTACAATGAGCAGTTCTTC.

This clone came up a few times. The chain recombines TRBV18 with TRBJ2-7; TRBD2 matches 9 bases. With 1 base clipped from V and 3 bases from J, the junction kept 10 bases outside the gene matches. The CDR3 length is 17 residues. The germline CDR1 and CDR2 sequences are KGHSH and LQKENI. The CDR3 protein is CASSPRRAAGGYYEQYF. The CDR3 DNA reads TGTGCCAGCTCACCACGAAGGGCAGCGGGAGGATACTACGAGCAGTACTTC. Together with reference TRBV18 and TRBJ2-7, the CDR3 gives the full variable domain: NAGVMQNPRHLVRRRGQEARLRCSPMKGHSHVYWYRQLPEEGLKFMVYLQKENIIDESGMPKERFSAEFPKEGPSILRIQQVVRGDSAAYFCASSPRRAAGGYYEQYFGPGTRLTVT.

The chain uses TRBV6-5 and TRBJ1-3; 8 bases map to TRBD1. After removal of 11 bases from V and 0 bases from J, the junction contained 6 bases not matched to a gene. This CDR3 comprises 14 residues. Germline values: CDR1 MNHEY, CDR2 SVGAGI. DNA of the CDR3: TGTGCCGGAAGGGACAGGCGCTCTGGAAACACCATATATTTT. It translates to CAGRDRRSGNTIYF.